This T cell receptor beta chain emerged from a study of tumor-infiltrating lymphocytes in oesophageal squamous cell carcinoma. TCRdb fed the PCR reads into MiXCR, producing one record per CDR3 protein. Among roughly 18,000 distinct CDR3 sequences listed, nearly 45% were seen once. Losses at the gene ends were 6 bases for V and 11 bases for J; bases not matched to a gene: 12. The CDR3 consists of 15 residues. Germline V gives CDR1 SGHAT, CDR2 FQNNGV. The chain employs TRBV11-2 and TRBJ2-5; 13 bases align to TRBD2. Sequencing used esophageal tumor tissue. This TCR came from a male donor with esophageal squamous cell carcinoma. The CDR3 here is CASRTSGGGTDTQYF. Here the CDR3 DNA reads TGTGCCAGCAGAACTAGCGGGGGGGGAACAGATACGCAGTACTTC. Looking up the rest from reference TRBV11-2 and TRBJ2-5 gives the full variable domain: EAGVAQSPRYKIIEKRQSVAFWCNPISGHATLYWYQQILGQGPKLLIQFQNNGVVDDSQLPKDRFSAERLKGVDSTLKIQPAKLEDSAVYLCASRTSGGGTDTQYFGPGTRLLVL.